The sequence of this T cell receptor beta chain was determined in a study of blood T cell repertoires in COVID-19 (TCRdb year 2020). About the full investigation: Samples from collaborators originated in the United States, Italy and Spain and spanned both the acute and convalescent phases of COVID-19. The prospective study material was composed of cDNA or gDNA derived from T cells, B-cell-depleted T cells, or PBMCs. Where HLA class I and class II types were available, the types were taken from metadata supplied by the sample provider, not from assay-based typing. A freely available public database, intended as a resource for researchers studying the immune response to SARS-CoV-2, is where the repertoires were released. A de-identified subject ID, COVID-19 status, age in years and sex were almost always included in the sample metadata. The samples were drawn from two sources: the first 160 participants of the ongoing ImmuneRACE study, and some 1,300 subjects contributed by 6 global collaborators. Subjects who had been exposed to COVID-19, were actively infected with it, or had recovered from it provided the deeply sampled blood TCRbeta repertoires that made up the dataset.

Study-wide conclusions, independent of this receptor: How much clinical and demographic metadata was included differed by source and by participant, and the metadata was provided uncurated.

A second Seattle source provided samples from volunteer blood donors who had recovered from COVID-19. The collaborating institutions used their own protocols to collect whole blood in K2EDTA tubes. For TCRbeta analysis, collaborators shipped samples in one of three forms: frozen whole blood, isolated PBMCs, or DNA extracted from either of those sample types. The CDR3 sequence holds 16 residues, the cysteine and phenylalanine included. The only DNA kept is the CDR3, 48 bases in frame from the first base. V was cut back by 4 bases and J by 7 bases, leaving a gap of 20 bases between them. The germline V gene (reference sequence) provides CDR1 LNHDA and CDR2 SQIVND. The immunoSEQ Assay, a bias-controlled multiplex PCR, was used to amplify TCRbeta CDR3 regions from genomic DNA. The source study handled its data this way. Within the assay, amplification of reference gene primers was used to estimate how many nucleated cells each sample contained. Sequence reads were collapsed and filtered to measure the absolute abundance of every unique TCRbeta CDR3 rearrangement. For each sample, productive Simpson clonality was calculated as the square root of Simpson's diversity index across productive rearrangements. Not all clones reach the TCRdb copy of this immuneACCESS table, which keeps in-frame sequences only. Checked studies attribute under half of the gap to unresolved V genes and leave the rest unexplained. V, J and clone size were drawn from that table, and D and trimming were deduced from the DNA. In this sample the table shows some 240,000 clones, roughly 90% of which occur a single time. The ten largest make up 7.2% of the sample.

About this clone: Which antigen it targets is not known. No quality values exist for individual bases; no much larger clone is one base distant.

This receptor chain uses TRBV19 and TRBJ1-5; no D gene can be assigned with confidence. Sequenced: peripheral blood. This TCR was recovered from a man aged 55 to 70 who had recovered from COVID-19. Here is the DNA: TGTGCCAGTAGTACCTCCTTTGAAGCTCTAGAGCAGCCCCAGCATTTT. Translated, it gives CASSTSFEALEQPQHF.